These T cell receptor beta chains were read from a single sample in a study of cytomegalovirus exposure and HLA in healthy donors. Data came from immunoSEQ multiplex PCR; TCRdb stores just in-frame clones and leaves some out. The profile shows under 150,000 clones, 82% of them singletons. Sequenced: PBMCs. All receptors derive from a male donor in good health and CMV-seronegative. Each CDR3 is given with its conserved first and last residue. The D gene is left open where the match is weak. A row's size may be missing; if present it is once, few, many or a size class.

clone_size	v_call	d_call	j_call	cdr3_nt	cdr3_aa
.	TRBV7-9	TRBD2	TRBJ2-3	TGTGCCAGCAGCTTAGCCTCGGCTAGCGGGATTACAGATACGCAGTATTTT	CASSLASASGITDTQYF
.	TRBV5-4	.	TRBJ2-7	TGTGCCAGCAGCTTGCCGTCCCGGGAGCACGAGCAGTACTTC	CASSLPSREHEQYF
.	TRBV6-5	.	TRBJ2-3	TGTGCCAGCGGGGCTCCGCTCACAGATACGCAGTATTTT	CASGAPLTDTQYF
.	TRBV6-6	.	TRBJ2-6	TGTGCCAGCAGTTACCTCGGTGAATTTGCCAACGTCCTGACTTTC	CASSYLGEFANVLTF
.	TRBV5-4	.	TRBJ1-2	TGTGCCAGCAGCTTGCAGGGGTCCAACTATGGCTACACCTTC	CASSLQGSNYGYTF
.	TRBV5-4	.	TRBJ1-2	TGTGCCAGCAGCTCTAAGACAGGAAACTATGGCTACACCTTC	CASSSKTGNYGYTF
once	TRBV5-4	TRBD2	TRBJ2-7	TGTGCCAGCAGCACGAGACTAGCGGGAGGGCCAGACGAGCAGTACTTC	CASSTRLAGGPDEQYF
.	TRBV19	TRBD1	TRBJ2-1	TGTGCCAGTAGTATAGGGACAGGGATTTTGACTGAGCAGTTCTTC	CASSIGTGILTEQFF
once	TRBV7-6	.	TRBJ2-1	TGTGCCAGCAGCCCCACGGGCAATGAGCAGTTCTTC	CASSPTGNEQFF
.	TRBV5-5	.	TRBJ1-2	TGTGCCAGCAGCTTGGCCCCAGAAGTTAACTATGGCTACACCTTC	CASSLAPEVNYGYTF
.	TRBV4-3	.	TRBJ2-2	TGCGCCAGCAGCCAAGACAGGGGTGGTGGGGAGCTGTTTTTT	CASSQDRGGGELFF
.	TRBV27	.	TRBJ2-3	TGTGCCAGCAGTCCCGGGGGAGATACGCAGTATTTT	CASSPGGDTQYF
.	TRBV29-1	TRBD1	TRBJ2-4	TGCAGCGTTCGAGACAGGGACCCCTTCGGAGCCAAAAACATTCAGTACTTC	CSVRDRDPFGAKNIQYF
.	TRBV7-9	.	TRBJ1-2	TGTGCCAGAGGGGAAGGGGGTGGCCACACCTTC	CARGEGGGHTF
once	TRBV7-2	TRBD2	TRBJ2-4	TGTGCCAGCAGCCTCGGGGGGGCAGGCAAAAACATTCAGTACTTC	CASSLGGAGKNIQYF
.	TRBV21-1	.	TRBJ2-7	TGTGCCAGCAGCCAAAAAACCGGTACGATGAACTTC	CASSQKTGTMNF
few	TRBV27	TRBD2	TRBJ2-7	TGTGCCAGCAGTCCCGCCGCACTAGCGGGTTTAGACGAGCAGTACTTC	CASSPAALAGLDEQYF
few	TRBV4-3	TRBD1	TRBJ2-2	TGCGCCAGCAGCCAAGAAGTAAGGGACAGGGCAAACACCGGGGAGCTGTTTTTT	CASSQEVRDRANTGELFF
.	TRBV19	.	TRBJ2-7	TGTGCCTCTAGCGAGGGGCCCGGCTACGAGCAGTACTTC	CASSEGPGYEQYF
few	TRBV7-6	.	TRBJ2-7	TGTGCCAGCAGCTCCCCAGGAGGGTGGCAATCCTACGAGCAGTACTTC	CASSSPGGWQSYEQYF
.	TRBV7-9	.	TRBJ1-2	TGTGCCAGCAGTACCGACTTTTCAAGCTATGGCTACACCTTC	CASSTDFSSYGYTF
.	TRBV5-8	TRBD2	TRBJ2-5	TGTGCCAGCACCCCGGGACTAGCTCCGAACCAAGAGACCCAGTACTTC	CASTPGLAPNQETQYF
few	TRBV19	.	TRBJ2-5	TGTGCCAGTAGTTCGTCCGGGGTTCAAGAGACCCAGTACTTC	CASSSSGVQETQYF
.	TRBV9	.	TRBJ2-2	TGTGCCAGCAGCGGACTCAGGGGATTGGAGACCGGGGAGCTGTTTTTT	CASSGLRGLETGELFF
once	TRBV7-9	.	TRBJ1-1	TGTGCCAGCAGCTTCCCTGCAGGGTCTCCGAACACTGAAGCTTTCTTT	CASSFPAGSPNTEAFF
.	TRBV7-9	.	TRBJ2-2	TGTGCCGAACAGAGAAACACCGGGGAGCTGTTTTTT	CAEQRNTGELFF
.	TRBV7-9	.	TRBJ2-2	TGTGCCAGCAGCGTCCTCCGAGTTAGCGGGAACACCGGGGAGCTGTTTTTT	CASSVLRVSGNTGELFF
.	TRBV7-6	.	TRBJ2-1	TGTGCCAGCAGCCCCGGGGACAACAATGAGCAGTTCTTC	CASSPGDNNEQFF
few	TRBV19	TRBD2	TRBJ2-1	TGTGCCAGTAGTATTTTCCTAGCGGGAGGGCTTACCTACAATGAGCAGTTCTTC	CASSIFLAGGLTYNEQFF
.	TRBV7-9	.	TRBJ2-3	TGTGCCAGCAGCTTAATAGCTGGCACAGATACGCAGTATTTT	CASSLIAGTDTQYF
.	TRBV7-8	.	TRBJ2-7	TGTGCCAGCAGCTCCACCCGACAAGGCCGGCTCTCCTACGAGCAGTACTTC	CASSSTRQGRLSYEQYF
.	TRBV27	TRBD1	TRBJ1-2	TGTGCCAGCAGTTCCCGGACAGGGAGTCTCTATGGCTACACCTTC	CASSSRTGSLYGYTF
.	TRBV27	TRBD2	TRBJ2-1	TGTGCCAGCACGACGGGACTAGCGGTAAAGAATGAGCAGTTCTTC	CASTTGLAVKNEQFF
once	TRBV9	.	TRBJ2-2	TGTGCCAGCAGCGCCACATTCTACACCGGGGAGCTGTTTTTT	CASSATFYTGELFF
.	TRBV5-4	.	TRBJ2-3	TGTGCCAGCAGCCCGCCTACCGGGCAGTATTTT	CASSPPTGQYF
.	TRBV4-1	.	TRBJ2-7	TGCGCCAGCAGCCAAGACCGTAGCGGATTGTACTACGAGCAGTACTTC	CASSQDRSGLYYEQYF
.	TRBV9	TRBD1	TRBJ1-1	TGTGCCAGCAGCGCCGGGACAGTGAACACTGAAGCTTTCTTT	CASSAGTVNTEAFF
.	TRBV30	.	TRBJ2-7	TGTGCCTGGCGGGGTAGCTCCTACGAGCAGTACTTC	CAWRGSSYEQYF
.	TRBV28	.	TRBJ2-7	TGTGCCAGCAGGGTTGGACAGCTCTACGAGCAGTACTTC	CASRVGQLYEQYF
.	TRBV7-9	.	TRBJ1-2	TGTGCCAGCAGCTTGCAGGGGATAGGTGGCTACACCTTC	CASSLQGIGGYTF
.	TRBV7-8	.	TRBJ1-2	TGTGCCAGCAGCCTAACGGTCCATCCAGCGGGCTACACCTTC	CASSLTVHPAGYTF
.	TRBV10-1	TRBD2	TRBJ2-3	TGCGCCAGCCAAAGCGGGACCAGTTACACAGATACGCAGTATTTT	CASQSGTSYTDTQYF
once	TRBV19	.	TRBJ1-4	TGTGCCAGCACGGAGACAGTTACTAATGAAAAACTGTTTTTT	CASTETVTNEKLFF
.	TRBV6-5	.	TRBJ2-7	TGTGCCAGCAGTTACAATGACTTATCCTACGAGCAGTACTTC	CASSYNDLSYEQYF
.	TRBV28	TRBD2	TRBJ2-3	TGTGCCAGCAGCTTGCTCGTAGCGGGAGTGGCGGATACGCAGTATTTT	CASSLLVAGVADTQYF